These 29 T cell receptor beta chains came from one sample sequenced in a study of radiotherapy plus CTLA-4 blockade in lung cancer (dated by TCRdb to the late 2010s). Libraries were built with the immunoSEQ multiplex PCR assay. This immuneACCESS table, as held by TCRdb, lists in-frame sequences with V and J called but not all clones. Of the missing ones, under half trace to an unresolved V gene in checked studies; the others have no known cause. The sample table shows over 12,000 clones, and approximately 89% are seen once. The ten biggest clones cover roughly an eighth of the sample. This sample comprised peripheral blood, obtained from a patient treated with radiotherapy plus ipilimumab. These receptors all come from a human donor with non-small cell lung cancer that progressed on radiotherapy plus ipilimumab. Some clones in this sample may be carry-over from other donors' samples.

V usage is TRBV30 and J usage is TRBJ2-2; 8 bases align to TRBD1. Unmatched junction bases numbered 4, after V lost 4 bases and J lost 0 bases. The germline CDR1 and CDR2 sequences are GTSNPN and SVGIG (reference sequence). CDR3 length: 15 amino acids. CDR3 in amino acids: CAWKETGANTGELFF. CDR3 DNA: TGTGCCTGGAAAGAGACAGGGGCGAACACCGGGGAGCTGTTTTTT. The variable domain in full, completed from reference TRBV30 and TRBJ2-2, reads SQTIHQWPATLVQPVGSPLSLECTVEGTSNPNLYWYRQAAGRGLQLLFYSVGIGQISSEVPQNLSASRPQDRQFILSSKKLLLSDSGFYLCAWKETGANTGELFFGEGSRLTVL.

Here the CDR3 reads CASSHGTSGSYEQYF. DNA of the CDR3: TGTGCCAGCAGCCACGGGACTAGCGGATCCTACGAGCAGTACTTC. The V call is TRBV19, the J call TRBJ2-7, with TRBD2 identical over 11 bases. CDR3 length: 15 residues. The V gene end was trimmed by 9 bases and the J gene end by 1 base; junction bases not matched to a gene: 8. Germline V CDR1 and CDR2: LNHDA, SQIVND (reference sequence).

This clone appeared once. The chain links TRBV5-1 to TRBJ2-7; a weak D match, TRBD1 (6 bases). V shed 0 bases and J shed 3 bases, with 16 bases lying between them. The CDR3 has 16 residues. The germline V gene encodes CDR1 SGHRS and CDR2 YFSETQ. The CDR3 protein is CASSLAEWTADYEQYF. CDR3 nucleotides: TGCGCCAGCAGCTTGGCCGAGTGGACAGCGGACTACGAGCAGTACTTC. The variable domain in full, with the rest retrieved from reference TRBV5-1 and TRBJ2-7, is KAGVTQTPRYLIKTRGQQVTLSCSPISGHRSVSWYQQTPGQGLQFLFEYFSETQRNKGNFPGRFSGRQFSNSRSEMNVSTLELGDSALYLCASSLAEWTADYEQYFGPGTRLTVT.

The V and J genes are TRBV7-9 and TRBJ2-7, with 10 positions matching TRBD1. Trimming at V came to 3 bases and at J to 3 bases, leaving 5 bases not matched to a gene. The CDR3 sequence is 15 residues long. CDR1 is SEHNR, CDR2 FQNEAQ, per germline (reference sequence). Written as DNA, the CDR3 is TGTGCCAGCAGCTTCCGGGACAGGGGTTACTACGAGCAGTACTTC. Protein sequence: CASSFRDRGYYEQYF.

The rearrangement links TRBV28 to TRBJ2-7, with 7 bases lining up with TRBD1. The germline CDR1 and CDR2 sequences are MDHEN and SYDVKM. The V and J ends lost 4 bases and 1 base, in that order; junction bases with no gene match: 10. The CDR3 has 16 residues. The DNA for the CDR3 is TGTGCCAGCAGTTCCGCAGGGGGAGAATCATCCTACGAGCAGTACTTC. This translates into CASSSAGGESSYEQYF.

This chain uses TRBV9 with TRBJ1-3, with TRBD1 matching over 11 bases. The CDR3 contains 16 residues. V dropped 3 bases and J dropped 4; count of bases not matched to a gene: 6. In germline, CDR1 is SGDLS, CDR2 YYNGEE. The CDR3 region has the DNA TGTGCCAGCAGCGCAGAGGGGACAGGGGGAGGAAACACCATATATTTT. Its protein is CASSAEGTGGGNTIYF.

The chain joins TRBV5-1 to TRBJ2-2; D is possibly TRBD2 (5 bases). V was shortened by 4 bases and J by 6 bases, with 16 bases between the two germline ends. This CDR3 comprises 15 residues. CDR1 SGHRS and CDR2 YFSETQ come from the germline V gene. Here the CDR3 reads CASSMVASWAGELFF. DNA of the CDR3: TGCGCCAGCAGCATGGTGGCTAGCTGGGCCGGGGAGCTGTTTTTT.

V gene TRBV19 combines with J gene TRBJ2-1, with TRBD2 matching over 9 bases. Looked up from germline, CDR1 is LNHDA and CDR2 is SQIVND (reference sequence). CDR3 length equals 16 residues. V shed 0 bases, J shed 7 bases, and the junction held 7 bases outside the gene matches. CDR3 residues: CASSIDYPAGGNEQFF. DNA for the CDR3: TGTGCCAGTAGTATAGATTATCCAGCGGGGGGTAATGAGCAGTTCTTC. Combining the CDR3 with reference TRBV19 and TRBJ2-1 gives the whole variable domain DGGITQSPKYLFRKEGQNVTLSCEQNLNHDAMYWYRQDPGQGLRLIYYSQIVNDFQKGDIAEGYSVSREKKESFPLTVTSAQKNPTAFYLCASSIDYPAGGNEQFFGPGTRLTVL.

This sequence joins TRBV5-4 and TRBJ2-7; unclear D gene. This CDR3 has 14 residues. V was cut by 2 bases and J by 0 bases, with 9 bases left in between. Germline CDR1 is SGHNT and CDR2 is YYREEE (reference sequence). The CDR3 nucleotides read TGTGCCAGCAGCTTTGCAGGCAGCTCCTACGAGCAGTACTTC. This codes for CASSFAGSSYEQYF.

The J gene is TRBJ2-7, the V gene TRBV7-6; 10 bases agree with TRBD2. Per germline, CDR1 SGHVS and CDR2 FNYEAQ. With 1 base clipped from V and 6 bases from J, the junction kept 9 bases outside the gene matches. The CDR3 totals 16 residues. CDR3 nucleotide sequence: TGTGCCAGCAGCTTAGGGTCTAGCGGGAGTTTAGTCGAGCAGTACTTC. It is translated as CASSLGSSGSLVEQYF.

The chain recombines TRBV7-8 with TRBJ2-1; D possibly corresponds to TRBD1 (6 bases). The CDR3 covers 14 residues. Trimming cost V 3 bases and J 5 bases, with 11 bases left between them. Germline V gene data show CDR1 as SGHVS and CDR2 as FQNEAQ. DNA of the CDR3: TGTGCCAGCAGCTTCACAGGACAGCACAATGAGCAGTTCTTC. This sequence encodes CASSFTGQHNEQFF.

In nucleotides, the CDR3 is TGTGCCAGCAGTTTGGGCAGGCTCCAAGACACTGAAGCTTTCTTT. This sequence encodes CASSLGRLQDTEAFF. This chain links TRBV27 with TRBJ1-1; D is ambiguous. V shed 3 bases and J shed 3 bases, with 14 bases lying between them. The CDR3 extends over 15 amino acids. CDR1 MNHEY and CDR2 SMNVEV come from the germline V gene (reference sequence).

The CDR3 nucleotides read TGCGCCAGCAGCTTGACAGGTCCCTGGTCCTACGAGCAGTACTTC. This translates into CASSLTGPWSYEQYF. The chain recombines TRBV5-1 with TRBJ2-7, with D perhaps TRBD1 (5 bases). CDR1 and CDR2 from the germline V gene are SGHRS and YFSETQ. Trimming stripped 1 base from V and 1 base from J, with 12 bases between. There are 15 residues in the CDR3.

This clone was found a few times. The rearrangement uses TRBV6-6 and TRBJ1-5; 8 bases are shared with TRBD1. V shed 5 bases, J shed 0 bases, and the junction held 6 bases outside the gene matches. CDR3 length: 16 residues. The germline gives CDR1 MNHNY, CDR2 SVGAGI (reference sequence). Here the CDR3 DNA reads TGTGCCAGCAGTAGCTGGACAGGGTTTAGCAATCAGCCCCAGCATTTT. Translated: CASSSWTGFSNQPQHF.

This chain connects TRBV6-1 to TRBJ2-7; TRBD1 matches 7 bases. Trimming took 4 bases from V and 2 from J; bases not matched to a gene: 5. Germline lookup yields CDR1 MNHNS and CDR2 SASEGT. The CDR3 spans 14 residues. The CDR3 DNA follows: TGTGCCAGCAGTGGCCGGGACAGAGCCTACGAGCAGTACTTC. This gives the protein CASSGRDRAYEQYF.

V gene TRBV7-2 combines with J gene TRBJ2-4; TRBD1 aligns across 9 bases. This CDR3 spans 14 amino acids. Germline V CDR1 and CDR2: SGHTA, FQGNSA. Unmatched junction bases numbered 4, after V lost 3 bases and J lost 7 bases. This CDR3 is CASSFSGTGNIQYF. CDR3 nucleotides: TGTGCCAGCAGCTTCTCCGGGACAGGGAACATTCAGTACTTC. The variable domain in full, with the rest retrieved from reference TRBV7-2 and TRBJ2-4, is GAGVSQSPSNKVTEKGKDVELRCDPISGHTALYWYRQSLGQGLEFLIYFQGNSAPDKSGLPSDRFSAERTGGSVSTLTIQRTQQEDSAVYLCASSFSGTGNIQYFGAGTRLSVL.

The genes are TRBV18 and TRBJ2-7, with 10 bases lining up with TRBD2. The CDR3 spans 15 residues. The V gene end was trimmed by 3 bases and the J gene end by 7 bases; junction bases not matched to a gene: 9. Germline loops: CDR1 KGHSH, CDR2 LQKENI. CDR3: CASSPMSGGAWEQYF. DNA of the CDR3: TGTGCCAGCTCACCGATGAGCGGGGGGGCGTGGGAGCAGTACTTC.

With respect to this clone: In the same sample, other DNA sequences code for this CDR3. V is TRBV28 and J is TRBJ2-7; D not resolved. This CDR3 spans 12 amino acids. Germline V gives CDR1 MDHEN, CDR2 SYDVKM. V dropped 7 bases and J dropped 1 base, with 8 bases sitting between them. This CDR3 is CASTKNSYEQYF. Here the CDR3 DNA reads TGTGCCAGCACCAAAAATTCCTACGAGCAGTACTTC. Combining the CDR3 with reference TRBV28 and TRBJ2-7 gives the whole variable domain DVKVTQSSRYLVKRTGEKVFLECVQDMDHENMFWYRQDPGLGLRLIYFSYDVKMKEKGDIPEGYSVSREKKERFSLILESASTNQTSMYLCASTKNSYEQYFGPGTRLTVT.

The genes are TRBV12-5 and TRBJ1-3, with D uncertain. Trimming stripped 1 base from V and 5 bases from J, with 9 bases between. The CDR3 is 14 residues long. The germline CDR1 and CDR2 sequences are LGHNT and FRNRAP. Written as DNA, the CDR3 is TGTGCTAGTGGTTTGGGCCAAGCGAGAAACACCATATATTTT. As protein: CASGLGQARNTIYF.

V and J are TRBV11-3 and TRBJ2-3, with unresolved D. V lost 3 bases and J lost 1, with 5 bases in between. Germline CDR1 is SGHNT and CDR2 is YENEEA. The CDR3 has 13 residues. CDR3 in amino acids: CASSFSGTDTQYF. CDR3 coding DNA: TGTGCCAGCAGCTTCAGCGGCACAGATACGCAGTATTTT.

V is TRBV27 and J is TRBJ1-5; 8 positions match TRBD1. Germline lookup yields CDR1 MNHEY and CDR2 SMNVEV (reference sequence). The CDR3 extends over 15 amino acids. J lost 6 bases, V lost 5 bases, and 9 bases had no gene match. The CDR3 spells CASSLRQGAGQPQHF. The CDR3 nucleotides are TGTGCCAGCAGTCTGCGGCAGGGGGCAGGTCAGCCCCAGCATTTT.

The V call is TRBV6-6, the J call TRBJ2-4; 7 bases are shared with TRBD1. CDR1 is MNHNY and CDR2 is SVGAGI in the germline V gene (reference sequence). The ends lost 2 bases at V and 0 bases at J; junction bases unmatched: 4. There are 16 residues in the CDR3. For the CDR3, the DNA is TGTGCCAGCAGTTACCCCCGGACAGGAGCCAAAAACATTCAGTACTTC. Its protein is CASSYPRTGAKNIQYF.

CDR3 DNA sequence: TGTGCCAGCAGCAACCGGGGCAATGAGCAGTTCTTC. It codes for CASSNRGNEQFF. The chain employs TRBV2 and TRBJ2-1; possibly TRBD2 for D (5 bases). V dropped 6 bases and J dropped 6 bases, with 9 bases sitting between them. Germline V gene data show CDR1 as SNHLY and CDR2 as FYNNEI. This CDR3 contains 12 residues.

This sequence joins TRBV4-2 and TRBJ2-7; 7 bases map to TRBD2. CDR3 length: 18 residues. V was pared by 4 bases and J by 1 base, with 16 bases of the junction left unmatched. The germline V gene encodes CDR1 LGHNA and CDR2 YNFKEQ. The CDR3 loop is CASSLRMNERGTSYEQYF. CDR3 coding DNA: TGTGCCAGCAGCCTCCGGATGAATGAGCGGGGAACATCCTACGAGCAGTACTTC.

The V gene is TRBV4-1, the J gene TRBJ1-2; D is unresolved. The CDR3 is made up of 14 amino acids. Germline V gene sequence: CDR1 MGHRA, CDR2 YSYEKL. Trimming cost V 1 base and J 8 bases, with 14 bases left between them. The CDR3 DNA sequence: TGCGCCAGCAGCCAAGCCCCGTCGGTTGAGGGCTACACCTTC. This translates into CASSQAPSVEGYTF.

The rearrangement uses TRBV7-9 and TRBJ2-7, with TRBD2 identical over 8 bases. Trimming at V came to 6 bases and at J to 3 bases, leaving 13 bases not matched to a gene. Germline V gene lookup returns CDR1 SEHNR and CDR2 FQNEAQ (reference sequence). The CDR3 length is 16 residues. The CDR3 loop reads CASSSSTGLGDYEQYF. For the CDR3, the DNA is TGTGCCAGCAGTTCTTCTACGGGACTAGGGGACTACGAGCAGTACTTC.

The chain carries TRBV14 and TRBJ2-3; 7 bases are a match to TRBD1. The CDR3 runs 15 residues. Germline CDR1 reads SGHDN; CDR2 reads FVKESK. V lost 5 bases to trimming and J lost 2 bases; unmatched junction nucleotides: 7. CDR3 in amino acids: CASSFGQAPTDTQYF. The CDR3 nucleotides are TGTGCCAGCAGCTTTGGACAGGCTCCCACAGATACGCAGTATTTT.

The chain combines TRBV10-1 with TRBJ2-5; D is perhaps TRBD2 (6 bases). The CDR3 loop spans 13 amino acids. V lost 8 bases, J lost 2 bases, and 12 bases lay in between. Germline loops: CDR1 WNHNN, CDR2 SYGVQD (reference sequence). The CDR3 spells CASAGTPQETQYF. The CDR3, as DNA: TGCGCCAGCGCCGGGACTCCTCAAGAGACCCAGTACTTC.

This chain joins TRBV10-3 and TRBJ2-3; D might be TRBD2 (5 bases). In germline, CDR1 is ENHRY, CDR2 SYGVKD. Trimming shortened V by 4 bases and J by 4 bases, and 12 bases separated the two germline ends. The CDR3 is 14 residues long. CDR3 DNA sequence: TGTGCCATCAGTGGGCCTAGCTCCTCAGATACGCAGTATTTT. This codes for CAISGPSSSDTQYF.